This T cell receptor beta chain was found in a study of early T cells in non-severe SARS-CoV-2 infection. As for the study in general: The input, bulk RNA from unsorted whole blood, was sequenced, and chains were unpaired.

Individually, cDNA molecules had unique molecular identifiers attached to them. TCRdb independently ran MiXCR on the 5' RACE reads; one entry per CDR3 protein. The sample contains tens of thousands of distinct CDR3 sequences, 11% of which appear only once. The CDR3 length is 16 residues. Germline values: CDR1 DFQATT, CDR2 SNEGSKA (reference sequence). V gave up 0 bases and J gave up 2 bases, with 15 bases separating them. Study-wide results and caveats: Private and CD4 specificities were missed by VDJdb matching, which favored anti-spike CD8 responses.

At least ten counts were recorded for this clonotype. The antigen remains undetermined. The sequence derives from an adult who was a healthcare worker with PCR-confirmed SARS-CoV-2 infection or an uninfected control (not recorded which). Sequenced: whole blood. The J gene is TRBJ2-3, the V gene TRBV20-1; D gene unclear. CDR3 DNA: TGCAGTGCTAGAGATTGGAGTGGGCGGTACACAGATACGCAGTATTTT. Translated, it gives CSARDWSGRYTDTQYF.